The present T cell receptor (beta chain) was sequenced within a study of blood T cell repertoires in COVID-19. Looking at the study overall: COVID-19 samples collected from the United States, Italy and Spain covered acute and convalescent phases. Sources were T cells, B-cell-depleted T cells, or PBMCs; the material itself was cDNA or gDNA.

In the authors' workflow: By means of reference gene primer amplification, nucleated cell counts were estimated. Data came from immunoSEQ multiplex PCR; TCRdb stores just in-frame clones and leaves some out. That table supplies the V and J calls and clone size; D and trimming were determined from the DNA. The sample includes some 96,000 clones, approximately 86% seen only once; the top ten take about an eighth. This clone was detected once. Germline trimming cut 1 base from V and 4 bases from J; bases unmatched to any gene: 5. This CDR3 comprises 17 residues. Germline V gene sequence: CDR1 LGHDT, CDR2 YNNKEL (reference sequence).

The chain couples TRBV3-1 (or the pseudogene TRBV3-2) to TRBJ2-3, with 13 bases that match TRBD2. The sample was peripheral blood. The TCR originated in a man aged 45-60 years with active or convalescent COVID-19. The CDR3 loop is CASSQALAGGPSDTQYF. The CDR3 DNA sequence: TGTGCCAGCAGCCAAGCACTAGCGGGAGGGCCCTCAGATACGCAGTATTTT.